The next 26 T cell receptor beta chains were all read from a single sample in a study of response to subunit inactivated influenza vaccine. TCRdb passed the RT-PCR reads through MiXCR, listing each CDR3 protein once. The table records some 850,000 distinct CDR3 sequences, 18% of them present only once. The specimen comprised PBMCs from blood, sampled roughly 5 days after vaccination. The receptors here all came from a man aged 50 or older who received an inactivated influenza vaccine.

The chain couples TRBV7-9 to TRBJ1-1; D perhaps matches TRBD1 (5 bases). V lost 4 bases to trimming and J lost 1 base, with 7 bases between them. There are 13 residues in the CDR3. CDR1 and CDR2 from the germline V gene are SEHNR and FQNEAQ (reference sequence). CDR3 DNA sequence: TGTGCCAGCAGCTGGGACGGGAACACTGAAGCTTTCTTT. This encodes CASSWDGNTEAFF.

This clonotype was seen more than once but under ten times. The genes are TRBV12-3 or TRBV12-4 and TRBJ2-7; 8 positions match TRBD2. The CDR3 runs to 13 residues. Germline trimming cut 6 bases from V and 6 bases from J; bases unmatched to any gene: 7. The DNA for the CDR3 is TGTGCCAGCAGGGGAGCGGGAGTTCTCGAGCAGTACTTC. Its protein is CASRGAGVLEQYF.

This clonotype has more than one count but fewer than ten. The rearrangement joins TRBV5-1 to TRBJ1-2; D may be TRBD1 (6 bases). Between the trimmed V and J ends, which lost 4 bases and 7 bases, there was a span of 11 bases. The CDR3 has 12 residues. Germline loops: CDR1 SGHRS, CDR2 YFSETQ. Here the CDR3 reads CASSPEGGGYTF. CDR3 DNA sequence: TGCGCCAGCAGCCCAGAGGGGGGTGGCTACACCTTC.

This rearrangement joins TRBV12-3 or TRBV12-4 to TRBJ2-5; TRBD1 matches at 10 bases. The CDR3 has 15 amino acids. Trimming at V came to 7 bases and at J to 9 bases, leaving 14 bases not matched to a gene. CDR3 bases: TGTGCCAGCACCGGACCGGGACAGGGGCTCGGGGCCCAGTACTTC. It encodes CASTGPGQGLGAQYF.

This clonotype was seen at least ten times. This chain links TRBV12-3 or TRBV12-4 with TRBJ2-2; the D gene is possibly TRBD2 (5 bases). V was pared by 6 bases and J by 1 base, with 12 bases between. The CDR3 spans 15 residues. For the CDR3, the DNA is TGTGCCAGCAGCCCGATTGCGGGGAACACCGGGGAGCTGTTTTTT. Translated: CASSPIAGNTGELFF.

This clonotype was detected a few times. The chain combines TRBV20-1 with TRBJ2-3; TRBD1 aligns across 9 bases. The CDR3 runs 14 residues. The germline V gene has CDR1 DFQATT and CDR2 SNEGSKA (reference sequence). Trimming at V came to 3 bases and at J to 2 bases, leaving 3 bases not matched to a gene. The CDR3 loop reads CSASHRGHTDTQYF. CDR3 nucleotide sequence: TGCAGTGCTAGTCACAGGGGGCACACAGATACGCAGTATTTT.

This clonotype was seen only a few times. The DNA of the CDR3 is TGTGCCAGCAGCGTAGGGTCCCTAGCGGGTAGAGAGACCCAGTACTTC. Its translation is CASSVGSLAGRETQYF. The chain couples TRBV9 to TRBJ2-5, with 8 bases that match TRBD2. Germline CDR1 reads SGDLS; CDR2 reads YYNGEE. The CDR3 is made up of 16 amino acids. V was pared by 0 bases and J by 4 bases, with 8 bases of the junction left unmatched.

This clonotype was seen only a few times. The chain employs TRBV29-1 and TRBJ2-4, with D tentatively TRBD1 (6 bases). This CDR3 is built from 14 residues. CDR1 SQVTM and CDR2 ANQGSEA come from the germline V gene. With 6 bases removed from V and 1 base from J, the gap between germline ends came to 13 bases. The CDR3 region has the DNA TGCAGCGTCGCTGGACAGCTTGCCAAAAACATTCAGTACTTC. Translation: CSVAGQLAKNIQYF.

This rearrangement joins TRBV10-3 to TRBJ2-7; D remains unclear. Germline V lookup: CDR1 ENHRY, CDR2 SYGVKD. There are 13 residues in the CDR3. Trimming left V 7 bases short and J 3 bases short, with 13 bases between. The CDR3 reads CAITTDLSYEQYF. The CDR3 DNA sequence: TGTGCCATCACCACAGACCTTAGCTACGAGCAGTACTTC.

This CDR3 reads CASRNGGGETQYF. CDR3 sequence (DNA): TGTGCCAGCAGGAATGGGGGCGGAGAGACCCAGTACTTC. V usage is TRBV12-3 or TRBV12-4 and J usage is TRBJ2-5; possible D gene TRBD1, 6 bases. The germline V and J ends were trimmed by 6 bases and 4 bases, with 12 bases remaining between them. The CDR3 sequence is 13 residues long.

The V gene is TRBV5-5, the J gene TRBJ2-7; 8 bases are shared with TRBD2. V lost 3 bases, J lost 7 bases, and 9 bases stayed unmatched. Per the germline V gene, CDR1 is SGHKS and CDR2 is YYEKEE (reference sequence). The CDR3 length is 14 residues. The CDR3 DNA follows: TGTGCCAGCAGCTCGCCCGGGAGGGTTGGGGAGCAGTACTTC. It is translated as CASSSPGRVGEQYF.

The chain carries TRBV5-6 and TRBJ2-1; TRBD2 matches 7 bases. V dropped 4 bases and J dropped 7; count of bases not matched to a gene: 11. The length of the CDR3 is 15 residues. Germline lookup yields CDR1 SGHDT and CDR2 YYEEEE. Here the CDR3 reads CASSEYAGGRNEQFF. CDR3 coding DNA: TGTGCCAGCAGCGAATATGCCGGGGGGAGGAATGAGCAGTTCTTC.

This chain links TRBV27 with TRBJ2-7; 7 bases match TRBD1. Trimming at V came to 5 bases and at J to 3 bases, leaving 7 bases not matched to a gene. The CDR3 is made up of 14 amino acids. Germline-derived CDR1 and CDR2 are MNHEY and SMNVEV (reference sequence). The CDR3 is CASSLGQSRYEQYF. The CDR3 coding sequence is TGTGCCAGCAGTCTGGGACAGAGCCGCTACGAGCAGTACTTC.

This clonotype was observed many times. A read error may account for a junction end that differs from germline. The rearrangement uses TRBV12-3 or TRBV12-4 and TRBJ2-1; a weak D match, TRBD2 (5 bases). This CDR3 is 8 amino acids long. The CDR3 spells CASSRGSF. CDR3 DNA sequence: TGTGCCAGCAGCCGGGGATCCTTC.

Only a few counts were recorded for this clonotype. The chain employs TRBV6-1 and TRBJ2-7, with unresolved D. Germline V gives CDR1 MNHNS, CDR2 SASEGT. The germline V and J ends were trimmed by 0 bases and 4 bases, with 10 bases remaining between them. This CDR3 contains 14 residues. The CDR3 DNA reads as TGTGCCAGCAGTGAAGCTTCGGGTTGGTACGAGCAGTACTTC. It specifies CASSEASGWYEQYF.

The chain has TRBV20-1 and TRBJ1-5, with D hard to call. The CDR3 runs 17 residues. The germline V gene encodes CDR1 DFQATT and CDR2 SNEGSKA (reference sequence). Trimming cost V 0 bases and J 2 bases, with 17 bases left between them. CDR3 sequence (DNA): TGCAGTGCTAGAGAGGACTGGGTCCATAGGGGCAATCAGCCCCAGCATTTT. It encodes CSAREDWVHRGNQPQHF.

CDR3 sequence (DNA): TGTGCCAGCAGCCCCGACTGGGGGGCAAACTATGGCTACACCTTC. Protein: CASSPDWGANYGYTF. The chain uses TRBV11-2 and TRBJ1-2; perhaps TRBD1 as D (6 bases). The CDR3 spans 15 residues. The germline V gene encodes CDR1 SGHAT and CDR2 FQNNGV. V was trimmed by 5 bases and J by 2 bases, leaving 15 bases between them.

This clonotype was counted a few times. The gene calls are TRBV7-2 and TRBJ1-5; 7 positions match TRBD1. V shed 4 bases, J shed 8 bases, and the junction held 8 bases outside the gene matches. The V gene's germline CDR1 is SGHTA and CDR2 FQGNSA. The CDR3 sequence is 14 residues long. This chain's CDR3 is CASSSSAGGEPQHF. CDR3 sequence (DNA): TGTGCCAGCAGCTCTTCGGCAGGGGGGGAGCCCCAGCATTTT. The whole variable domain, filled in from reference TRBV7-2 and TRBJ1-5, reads GAGVSQSPSNKVTEKGKDVELRCDPISGHTALYWYRQSLGQGLEFLIYFQGNSAPDKSGLPSDRFSAERTGGSVSTLTIQRTQQEDSAVYLCASSSSAGGEPQHFGDGTRLSIL.

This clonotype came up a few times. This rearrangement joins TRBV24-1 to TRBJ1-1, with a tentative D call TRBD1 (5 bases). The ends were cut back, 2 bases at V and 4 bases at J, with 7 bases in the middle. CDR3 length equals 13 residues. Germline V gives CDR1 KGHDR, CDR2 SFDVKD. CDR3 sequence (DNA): TGTGCCACCAGTGATTGGGACGCCACTGAAGCTTTCTTT. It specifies CATSDWDATEAFF.

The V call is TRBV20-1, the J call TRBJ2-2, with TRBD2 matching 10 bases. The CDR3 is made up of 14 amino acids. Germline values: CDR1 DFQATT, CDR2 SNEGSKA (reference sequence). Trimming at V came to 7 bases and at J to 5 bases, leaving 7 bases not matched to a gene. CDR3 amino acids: CSVPSGSGTGELFF. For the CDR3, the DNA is TGCAGTGTGCCTAGCGGGAGTGGTACCGGGGAGCTGTTTTTT.

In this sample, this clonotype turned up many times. The CDR3 is CASSNRDTESEAFF. The CDR3 DNA is TGTGCCAGCAGTAACCGGGACACGGAAAGTGAAGCTTTCTTT. This chain connects TRBV12-3 or TRBV12-4 to TRBJ1-1; D is possibly TRBD1 (6 bases). This CDR3 has 14 amino acids. Trimming stripped 5 bases from V and 7 bases from J, with 17 bases between.

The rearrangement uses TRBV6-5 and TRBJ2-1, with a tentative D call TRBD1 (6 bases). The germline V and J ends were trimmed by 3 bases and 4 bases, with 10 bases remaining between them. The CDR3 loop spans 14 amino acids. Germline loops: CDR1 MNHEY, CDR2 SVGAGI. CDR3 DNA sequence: TGTGCCAGCAGTTATAGGGACAAATACAATGAGCAGTTCTTC. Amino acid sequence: CASSYRDKYNEQFF.

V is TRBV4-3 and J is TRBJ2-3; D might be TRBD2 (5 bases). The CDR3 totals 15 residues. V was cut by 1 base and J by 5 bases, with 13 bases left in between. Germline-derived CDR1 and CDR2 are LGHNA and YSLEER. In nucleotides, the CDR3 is TGCGCCAGCAGCCAAGGGGTAGCCCGGGGAGATACGCAGTATTTT. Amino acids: CASSQGVARGDTQYF.

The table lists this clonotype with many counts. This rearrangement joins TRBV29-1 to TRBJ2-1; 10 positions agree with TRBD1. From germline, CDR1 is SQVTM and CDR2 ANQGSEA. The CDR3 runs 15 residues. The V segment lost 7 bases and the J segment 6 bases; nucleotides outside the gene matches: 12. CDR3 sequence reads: CSAFWGGQGINEQFF. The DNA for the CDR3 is TGCAGCGCTTTCTGGGGGGGACAGGGGATCAATGAGCAGTTCTTC.

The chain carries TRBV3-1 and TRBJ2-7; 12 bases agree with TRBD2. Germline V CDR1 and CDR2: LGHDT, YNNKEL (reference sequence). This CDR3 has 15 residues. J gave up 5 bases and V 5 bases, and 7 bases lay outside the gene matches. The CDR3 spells CASSTRTSGVHEQYF. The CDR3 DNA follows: TGTGCCAGCAGCACTCGGACTAGCGGGGTCCACGAGCAGTACTTC.

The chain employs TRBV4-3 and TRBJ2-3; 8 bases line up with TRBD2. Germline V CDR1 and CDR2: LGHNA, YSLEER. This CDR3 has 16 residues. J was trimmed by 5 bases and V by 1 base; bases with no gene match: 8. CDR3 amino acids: CASSQVTGGLGDTQYF. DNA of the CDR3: TGCGCCAGCAGCCAAGTCACGGGGGGGCTTGGAGATACGCAGTATTTT.